What follows is one T cell receptor beta chain and its context. The entry originates in a study of blood T cell repertoires in COVID-19. CDR1 SGHRS and CDR2 YFSETQ come from the germline V gene. After removal of 5 bases from V and 3 bases from J, the junction contained 7 bases not matched to a gene. The CDR3 is made up of 16 amino acids. Data came from immunoSEQ multiplex PCR; TCRdb stores just in-frame clones and leaves some out. The table lists some 180,000 clones, approximately 83% of them singletons. Sequencing input: peripheral blood. The chain employs TRBV5-1 and TRBJ2-2; 10 bases map to TRBD2. This TCR was sampled from a woman in her thirties or forties with COVID-19, enrolled during active disease. The CDR3 region has the DNA TGCGCCAGCAGAAAACTAGCGGGGAGCTACACCGGGGAGCTGTTTTTT. Residues: CASRKLAGSYTGELFF.